Below are 17 T cell receptor beta chains sequenced from a single sample in a study of cytomegalovirus exposure and HLA in healthy donors. Primers: 60 Vbeta forward and 13 Jbeta reverse. Clones were sequenced by immunoSEQ multiplex PCR, and TCRdb holds only the in-frame ones, with some missing. Found here are tens of thousands of clones, more than 55% of them singletons; the top ten hold roughly 4.4%. The sample consisted of PBMCs. These receptors came from a man aged 55 to 69 in good health and CMV-seropositive.

The gene calls are TRBV6-5 and TRBJ2-7; tentatively, D is TRBD2 (5 bases). The CDR3 runs to 13 residues. The V end was cut by 2 bases, the J end by 3 bases, with 8 bases between. Looked up from germline, CDR1 is MNHEY and CDR2 is SVGAGI. CDR3 DNA sequence: TGTGCCAGCAGTTACACGGGGTACTACGAGCAGTACTTC. Protein product: CASSYTGYYEQYF.

This clone was seen more than once but under ten times. The J gene is TRBJ2-2, the V gene TRBV7-2; a possible D gene is TRBD2 (6 bases). V was trimmed by 4 bases and J by 4 bases, leaving 16 bases between them. Germline loops: CDR1 SGHTA, CDR2 FQGNSA. The CDR3 sequence is 16 residues long. The CDR3 protein is CASSSAGLRGTGELFF. As DNA, the CDR3 is TGTGCCAGCAGCTCGGCGGGGCTGAGGGGCACCGGGGAGCTGTTTTTT.

This clone was detected only once. The chain carries TRBV7-9 and TRBJ2-2; a possible D gene is TRBD1 (6 bases). This CDR3 spans 15 amino acids. In germline, CDR1 is SEHNR, CDR2 FQNEAQ (reference sequence). The V end was cut by 1 base, the J end by 6 bases, with 12 bases between. CDR3 DNA sequence: TGTGCCAGCAGCTTAGTTTTGGGGGCCTCCGGGGAGCTGTTTTTT. Its protein product is CASSLVLGASGELFF.

The rearrangement links TRBV28 to TRBJ1-1; 7 bases are shared with TRBD1. The CDR3 sequence is 12 residues long. The V and J ends lost 2 bases and 8 bases, in that order; junction bases with no gene match: 2. Looked up from germline, CDR1 is MDHEN and CDR2 is SYDVKM. The DNA for the CDR3 is TGTGCCAGCAGTTTAAGCAGGGGGGAAGCTTTCTTT. It encodes CASSLSRGEAFF.

The chain uses TRBV6-4 and TRBJ2-1; TRBD2 matches at 10 bases. The CDR3 is 16 residues long. Unmatched junction bases numbered 10, after V lost 3 bases and J lost 8 bases. Germline V gene sequence: CDR1 MRHNA, CDR2 SNTAGT. CDR3 sequence (DNA): TGTGCCAGCAGTGAGAAGGGCTCTAGCGGGAGTTATGAGCAGTTCTTC. The encoded protein is CASSEKGSSGSYEQFF.

The rearrangement joins TRBV6-1 to TRBJ2-1; no clear D. Germline V gene sequence: CDR1 MNHNS, CDR2 SASEGT. V lost 3 bases, J lost 4 bases, and 10 bases lay in between. There are 14 residues in the CDR3. The CDR3 spells CASSDHQSYNEQFF. In nucleotides, the CDR3 is TGTGCCAGCAGTGACCATCAGTCATACAATGAGCAGTTCTTC.

In this sample, this clone turned up once. The gene calls are TRBV19 and TRBJ2-1, with D maybe TRBD2 (5 bases). Trimming left V 6 bases short and J 7 bases short, with 7 bases between. The germline CDR1 and CDR2 sequences are LNHDA and SQIVND (reference sequence). There are 11 residues in the CDR3. The CDR3 reads CASRDWNEQFF. CDR3 sequence (DNA): TGTGCCAGTAGGGACTGGAATGAGCAGTTCTTC.

This sequence joins TRBV7-9 and TRBJ2-1, with 11 bases matching TRBD2. Germline loops: CDR1 SEHNR, CDR2 FQNEAQ (reference sequence). With 6 bases clipped from V and 5 bases from J, the junction kept 3 bases outside the gene matches. This CDR3 has 14 residues. CDR3 region: CASRASGGHNEQFF. In nucleotides, the CDR3 is TGTGCCAGCAGGGCTAGCGGGGGGCACAATGAGCAGTTCTTC.

The V and J genes are TRBV11-2 and TRBJ2-5; 9 positions agree with TRBD2. The CDR3 runs to 15 residues. The V and J ends lost 3 bases and 4 bases, in that order; junction bases with no gene match: 6. Germline values: CDR1 SGHAT, CDR2 FQNNGV. In DNA form, the CDR3 reads TGTGCCAGCAGCTTGGTGGGGCGGGAGGGAGAGACCCAGTACTTC. Protein: CASSLVGREGETQYF.

This clone was seen a handful of times. The chain joins TRBV13 to TRBJ1-3; 7 nucleotides align to TRBD1. Germline V CDR1 and CDR2: PRHDT, FYEKMQ (reference sequence). J gave up 7 bases and V 1 base, and 7 bases lay outside the gene matches. The CDR3 has 15 amino acids. CDR3 nucleotides: TGTGCCAGCAGCTTAGTACGACAGGGCGGCAACACCATATATTTT. Translated: CASSLVRQGGNTIYF. Combining the CDR3 with reference TRBV13 and TRBJ1-3 gives the whole variable domain AAGVIQSPRHLIKEKRETATLKCYPIPRHDTVYWYQQGPGQDPQFLISFYEKMQSDKGSIPDRFSAQQFSDYHSELNMSSLELGDSALYFCASSLVRQGGNTIYFGEGSWLTVV.

This chain connects TRBV4-3 to TRBJ1-3; perhaps TRBD1 as D (5 bases). V lost 1 base and J lost 0, with 10 bases in between. This CDR3 has 16 residues. CDR1 LGHNA and CDR2 YSLEER come from the germline V gene. The CDR3 spells CASSQANGGSGNTIYF. The CDR3 DNA sequence: TGCGCCAGCAGCCAAGCAAACGGGGGCTCTGGAAACACCATATATTTT.

The rearrangement joins TRBV6-1 to TRBJ1-6; possibly TRBD1 for D (6 bases). Germline V CDR1 and CDR2: MNHNS, SASEGT. V was pared by 11 bases and J by 9 bases, with 17 bases between. The CDR3 length is 13 residues. The CDR3 bases are TGTGCCGTCGGGCAGGGGATGGCTTCACCCCTCCACTTT. It encodes CAVGQGMASPLHF.

V and J are TRBV6-5 and TRBJ1-2; 9 bases align to TRBD1. This CDR3 region has 14 residues. V lost 2 bases and J lost 7; bases outside the gene matches: 5. Germline lookup yields CDR1 MNHEY and CDR2 SVGAGI. CDR3 nucleotide sequence: TGTGCCAGCAGTTACGCCACAGGGGGCGCTGGCTACACCTTC. This codes for CASSYATGGAGYTF.

The V gene is TRBV6-6, the J gene TRBJ1-5; 11 nucleotides line up with TRBD1. The V gene end was trimmed by 6 bases and the J gene end by 5 bases; junction bases not matched to a gene: 9. The CDR3 runs to 16 residues. Germline V gene lookup returns CDR1 MNHNY and CDR2 SVGAGI (reference sequence). The CDR3 DNA reads as TGTGCCAGCAGCTCCGGGACAGGGGGTACTTATCAGCCCCAGCATTTT. Its protein product is CASSSGTGGTYQPQHF.

The chain joins TRBV7-2 to TRBJ2-5, with TRBD2 matching 12 bases. The J segment lost 6 bases and the V segment lost 4 bases, leaving 9 bases of the junction unmatched. This CDR3 comprises 16 residues. CDR1 is SGHTA and CDR2 is FQGNSA in the germline V gene. Here the CDR3 reads CASSSSSGGVGKTQYF. For the CDR3, the DNA is TGTGCCAGCAGCTCCTCTAGCGGGGGGGTCGGCAAGACCCAGTACTTC.

The chain couples TRBV5-1 to TRBJ1-1, with no clear D. The V end was cut by 1 base, the J end by 4 bases, with 8 bases between. Germline V gene lookup returns CDR1 SGHRS and CDR2 YFSETQ. The length of the CDR3 is 13 residues. In DNA, the CDR3 is TGCGCCAGCAGCTTGTGGCAAAGCACTGAAGCTTTCTTT. It specifies CASSLWQSTEAFF.

The genes are TRBV27 and TRBJ2-7, with TRBD1 matching over 10 bases. V was pared by 6 bases and J by 6 bases, with 11 bases of the junction left unmatched. Germline CDR1 and CDR2: MNHEY and SMNVEV (reference sequence). This CDR3 comprises 15 residues. The CDR3 DNA reads TGTGCCAGCAGACCCTCCGACAGGGGGCTTGCCGAGCAGTACTTC. Its translation is CASRPSDRGLAEQYF.